The rows below give T cell receptor beta chains drawn from one sample of a study of OX40 agonist ivuxolimab in advanced cancers. The method was immunoSEQ multiplex PCR; TCRdb's version includes in-frame clones alone and lacks a portion of them. Here the sample spans some 76,000 clones, 92% being singletons. Sequenced here: CD4+ or CD8+ T cells sorted from blood, sampled in a trial of the OX40 agonist ivuxolimab. Receptor source: an adult with an advanced solid tumor such as melanoma, head and neck, liver or kidney cancer. Each CDR3 is given with its conserved first and last residue.

>TRBJ2-2|TRBV9
CASSVGTSGGAPNTGELFF
>TRBJ2-3|TRBV9
CASSQTSGGAVADTQYF
>TRBJ2-1|TRBV9
CASSVDGSGGAVDEQFF
>TRBJ1-5|TRBV7-6
CASSPWDNQPQHF
>TRBJ2-1|TRBV18
CASSTWTGDFNEQFF
>TRBJ1-5|TRBV6-4
CASSDSGEQPQHF
>TRBJ2-6|TRBV7-6
CASSPMTGVISGANVLTF
>TRBJ1-6|TRBV23-1
CASSQPRGQGARDSPLHF
>TRBJ2-7|TRBV4-1
CASSQGTTGGARYEQYF
>TRBJ2-3|TRBV29-1
CSVEGWQAGALTDTQYF
>TRBJ1-2|TRBV30
CAQQLGYTF
>TRBJ1-1|TRBV29-1
CSVEDPQGAAEAFF
>TRBJ2-7|TRBV6-5
CASSYSLGGLAYEQYF
>TRBJ2-3|TRBV5-1
CASRILEQPRDTQYF
>TRBJ1-5|TRBV27
CASSLGRGNQPQHF
>TRBJ2-3|TRBV27
CASSLWGTDTQYF
>TRBJ1-2|TRBV4-1
CASSQAGSYGYTF
>TRBJ2-1|TRBV14
CASSQDRSSYNEQFF
>TRBJ2-7|TRBV4-3
CASSQVLGAAYEQYF
>TRBJ1-2|TRBV13
CASSPPGGKDYGYTF
>TRBJ1-5|TRBV5-5
CASSFRDNQPQHF
>TRBJ1-1|TRBV7-6
CASSTGTHMNTEAFF
>TRBJ2-7|TRBV9
CASSVVGESYEQYF
>TRBJ1-1|TRBV19
CASSPGLGTEAFF
>TRBJ1-1|TRBV7-6
CASSPLTGGTEAFF
>TRBJ2-7|TRBV11-2
CASSFRGVSGYEQYF
>TRBJ1-2|TRBV9
CASSDGTGLTNYGYTF
>TRBJ2-7|TRBV10-3
CAISDTGPLYEQYF
>TRBJ2-3|TRBV19
CASRETNSLDTQYF
>TRBJ2-2|TRBV11-2
CASSLAYGTGELFF
>TRBJ1-1|TRBV5-1
CASSFGRNTEAFF
>TRBJ2-1|TRBV18
CASSPPTGFTVEQFF
>TRBJ2-3|TRBV29-1
CSHLAGAQDTQYF
>TRBJ2-1|TRBV9
CASSVVLGLSEQFF
>TRBJ2-7|TRBV27
CASSVSAGEAQYEQYF
>TRBJ2-1|TRBV9
CASSPRDVYNEQFF
>TRBJ1-5|TRBV5-5
CASSFGTASNQPQHF
>TRBJ2-1|TRBV2
CASKFRADEQFF
>TRBJ1-2|TRBV4-3
CASSQVHDRVYGYTF
>TRBJ1-1|TRBV29-1
CSVWTDEAFF
>TRBJ1-1|TRBV19
CASRRDSYAEAFF
>TRBJ1-5|TRBV7-8
CASSWDRHSNQPQHF
>TRBJ2-1|TRBV4-3
CASSQFPGGDEQFF
>TRBJ2-7|TRBV7-8
CASSPGLSYEQYF
>TRBJ1-2|TRBV7-8
CASSPSPTGTGDYGYTF
>TRBJ2-3|TRBV10-1
CASSPDRPYTDTQYF
>TRBJ2-2|TRBV15
CATSRELVGELFF
>TRBJ2-1|TRBV18
CASSPPRTPIQNEQFF
>TRBJ1-1|TRBV30
CAWTGGNTEAFF